The 5 T cell receptor beta chains given below trace back to one sample, sequenced in a study of shared clonotypes between healthy human individuals. The protocol was immunoSEQ multiplex PCR, while the TCRdb copy is restricted to in-frame clones and leaves out a portion. The table has under 850,000 clones, approximately 77% seen once. Source material: memory CD4+ T cells sorted from blood. As to subset: CD45RA-negative fraction. The receptors derive from a young woman in good health.

The chain combines TRBV7-9 with TRBJ2-2; possibly TRBD2 for D (5 bases). V gave up 6 bases and J gave up 8 bases, with 19 bases separating them. The V gene's germline CDR1 is SEHNR and CDR2 FQNEAQ (reference sequence). The CDR3 is 15 residues long. CDR3 nucleotide sequence: TGTGCCAGCAGTTCTCGGGAACCTCCTTGGGGGGAGCTGTTTTTT. Translated: CASSSREPPWGELFF.

CDR3 DNA sequence: TGCGCCAGCAGTCGACGGGAAGATAGGACTGAAGCTTTCTTT. As protein: CASSRREDRTEAFF. This chain connects TRBV10-2 to TRBJ1-1; no definite D call. V lost 5 bases and J 5 bases, leaving 15 bases between the germline ends. The CDR3 sequence is 14 residues long. Germline CDR1 and CDR2: WSHSY and SAAADI.

The chain carries TRBV2 and TRBJ2-7; perhaps D is TRBD1 or TRBD2 (5 bases each). This CDR3 contains 17 residues. The V and J ends lost 4 bases and 1 base respectively, with 20 bases between them. Germline values: CDR1 SNHLY, CDR2 FYNNEI. The CDR3 here is CASSGLTTGAPSYEQYF. CDR3 sequence (DNA): TGTGCCAGCAGTGGACTAACCACCGGGGCGCCTTCCTACGAGCAGTACTTC.

The V gene is TRBV4-1, the J gene TRBJ2-6; 7 nucleotides line up with TRBD1. This CDR3 contains 16 residues. V gave up 3 bases and J gave up 1 base; unmatched junction bases: 3. Germline-derived CDR1 and CDR2 are MGHRA and YSYEKL. As DNA, the CDR3 is TGCGCCAGCAGCCACCCGACAGGGTCTGGGGCCAACGTCCTGACTTTC. Protein sequence: CASSHPTGSGANVLTF.

This chain joins TRBV18 and TRBJ2-1; D is undetermined. CDR1 is KGHSH and CDR2 is LQKENI in the germline V gene. CDR3 length: 13 amino acids. Between the trimmed V and J ends, which lost 3 bases and 12 bases, there was a span of 15 bases. The CDR3, as DNA: TGTGCCAGCTCACCGGCAGAACAGAGAGGGCAGTTCTTC. As protein: CASSPAEQRGQFF.